This TCR beta chain originates from a study of beta chain features in type 1 diabetes. The CDR3 is made up of 12 amino acids. Germline lookup yields CDR1 SEHNR and CDR2 FQNEAQ (reference sequence). Of the isolated RNA, all was reverse transcribed, and so the sequenced material was expressed TCRB transcripts. The data were produced by immunoSEQ multiplex PCR, yet TCRdb's version contains in-frame clones alone and is incomplete. Altogether roughly 350,000 clones are present, roughly 9.8% being singletons, with the ten largest covering approximately 0.55%. Study observations and caveats: For Type 1 diabetes patients, all four CD4+ subsets carried TCRB CDR3s that were moderately but significantly shorter.

In its sample, this clone was seen a few times. Its antigen is unidentified. Sequencing was carried out using central memory CD4+ T cells from blood. The genes are TRBV7-9 and TRBJ2-5; no clear D gene. The DNA end lines up better with TRBJ2-7; the J call may be wrong. The receptor was isolated from a man aged 30 to 45 with type 1 diabetes. The CDR3 bases are TGTGCCAGCAGCCCTAAGGTCTACGAGCAGTACTTC. The encoded protein is CASSPKVYEQYF.